The rows below give T cell receptor beta chains drawn from one sample of a study of cytomegalovirus exposure and HLA in healthy donors. Sequenced by immunoSEQ multiplex PCR; TCRdb stores in-frame clones only, minus some. The sample carries roughly 100,000 clones, around 78% recorded once. Sequenced sample: PBMCs. The source of these receptors is a male donor in good health and CMV-seronegative. The CDR3 runs from the conserved cysteine through the conserved F or W. D genes are given only for firm matches. The listing skips clone size in some rows; elsewhere it reads once, few, many or a size class.

D	J	size	V	DNA	CDR3
TRBD1	TRBJ1-2	-	TRBV27	TGTGCCAGCCGGGACAGGGGGGATGGCTACACCTTC	CASRDRGDGYTF
-	TRBJ1-4	-	TRBV5-1	TGCGCCAGCAGCGTCGGACATGCTAATGAAAAACTGTTTTTT	CASSVGHANEKLFF
TRBD1	TRBJ2-1	-	TRBV2	TGTGCCAGCATCGGGACAGTCTACAATGAGCAGTTCTTC	CASIGTVYNEQFF
-	TRBJ2-3	once	TRBV30	TGTGCCTGGAGATACAGGGGTTTGGGAGGAGATACGCAGTATTTT	CAWRYRGLGGDTQYF
TRBD1	TRBJ2-3	-	TRBV2	TGTGCCAGCAGTGAGGGGGACAGCCCCACAGATACGCAGTATTTT	CASSEGDSPTDTQYF
TRBD2	TRBJ2-1	-	TRBV28	TGTGCCAGCAGCGATCTCATGGGACTAGCGGGAGCCCCATCCTACAATGAGCAGTTCTTC	CASSDLMGLAGAPSYNEQFF
-	TRBJ2-1	-	TRBV4-1	TGCGCCAGCAGCCAAGGAGTGGACTACTTAAACAATGAGCAGTTCTTC	CASSQGVDYLNNEQFF
-	TRBJ1-1	-	TRBV5-1	TGCGCCAGCAGCACCGGTGGGGGGATCGACACTGAAGCTTTCTTT	CASSTGGGIDTEAFF
TRBD2	TRBJ2-2	-	TRBV27	TGTGCCAGCAGTTTCTATCAGCAAGCGGGAGGGCCGACCGGGGAGCTGTTTTTT	CASSFYQQAGGPTGELFF
TRBD2	TRBJ2-3	-	TRBV14	TGTGCCAGCAGCCAAGGTCTAGCGGGGGCAGATACGCAGTATTTT	CASSQGLAGADTQYF
-	TRBJ1-3	-	TRBV6-6	TGTGCCATACAAGCGGGGCGACCTGGAAACACCATATATTTT	CAIQAGRPGNTIYF
-	TRBJ2-7	-	TRBV30	TGTGCCTGGAGCCGGGGGACCTACGAGCAGTACTTC	CAWSRGTYEQYF
-	TRBJ2-4	-	TRBV7-9	TGTTCCAGCAGCTTGGACAAGTTCGATCAGTACTTC	CSSSLDKFDQYF
-	TRBJ2-7	-	TRBV28	TGTGCCAGCAGTTCAGCCCCCTCCGGGGGTGGCGGGATCTACGAGCAGTACTTC	CASSSAPSGGGGIYEQYF
TRBD2	TRBJ2-2	-	TRBV28	TGTGCCAGCAACGCGGGAGCGTCCGGGGAGCTGTTTTTT	CASNAGASGELFF
-	TRBJ1-5	-	TRBV6-1	TGTGCCAGCTTGGGGGACCAAGGGACTTATCAGCCCCAGCATTTT	CASLGDQGTYQPQHF
TRBD2	TRBJ2-1	-	TRBV4-2	TGTGCCAGCAGCCAAGAAAGGGCTAGCGGGGGTGCCTCTGAGCAGTTCTTC	CASSQERASGGASEQFF
-	TRBJ1-2	-	TRBV10-1	TGCGCCAGCAGTGGAGGGGGTTCTGGGAAAGGCTACACCTTC	CASSGGGSGKGYTF
-	TRBJ1-5	-	TRBV5-4	TGTGCCAGCAGCTTGGGAGGTTCAGAGCGGCCCCAGCATTTT	CASSLGGSERPQHF
-	TRBJ2-1	-	TRBV11-3	TGTGCCAGCAGCTTAGGGACTCGCGACCGAGGGGAGCAGTTCTTC	CASSLGTRDRGEQFF
TRBD1	TRBJ2-1	-	TRBV28	TGTGCCAGCAGTTCCCTCCCGGCGGACAGGGGTGACTTCAATGAGCAGTTCTTC	CASSSLPADRGDFNEQFF
-	TRBJ2-6	-	TRBV7-2	TGTGCCAGCAGCCCGACAGGTCCCTCTGGGGCCAACGTCCTGACTTTC	CASSPTGPSGANVLTF
-	TRBJ2-7	once	TRBV11-2	TGTGCCAGTGGGACTTCCTACGAGCAGTACTTC	CASGTSYEQYF
TRBD1	TRBJ1-3	-	TRBV6-1	TGTGCCAGCATTCACAGGGGGCGAGAGGAAAACACCATATATTTT	CASIHRGREENTIYF
TRBD2	TRBJ2-5	-	TRBV5-1	TGCGCCAGCAGCCCTGGGAGGGCTTCCCTTCAAGAGACCCAGTACTTC	CASSPGRASLQETQYF
-	TRBJ1-6	-	TRBV7-9	TGTGCCAGCAGCTTAGGCAGGGTCCATAATTCACCCCTCCACTTT	CASSLGRVHNSPLHF
TRBD2	TRBJ2-5	-	TRBV6-1	TGTGCCAGCACGTTGACTAGCGGGTACCAAGAGACCCAGTACTTC	CASTLTSGYQETQYF
-	TRBJ1-1	-	TRBV11-2	TGTGCCAGCAGCAAAAACACGGACTCCCATGGAGCTTTCTTT	CASSKNTDSHGAFF